This entry describes one T cell receptor (beta chain). The target antigen is unknown. This may be a read error, as it is one base from a much larger clone. The length of the CDR3 is 15 residues. The sample originates from a study of post-analysis software for immune sequencing data. General study points: When patients were compared with controls, a handful of TRBV segments were more frequent, TRBV5-6, TRBV5-1 and TRBV20-1 among them. Compared with controls, patients showed significantly lower normalized Chao1 diversity.

Unique molecular identifiers were present in the TCR beta cDNA libraries. Via MiXCR, TCRdb re-called the PCR reads, giving one row per CDR3 protein. Among roughly 180,000 distinct CDR3 sequences listed, approximately 28% were seen once. The TCR comes from a girl aged 10-17 years with multiple sclerosis. The rearrangement links TRBV12-3 or TRBV12-4 to TRBJ2-7, with a tentative D call TRBD1 (5 bases). The J call may not be correct, given that the DNA end is closer to TRBJ2-5. The sequenced sample consisted of blood. The CDR3 protein is CASSVRQGQGKTQYF. CDR3 nucleotides: TGTGCCAGCAGTGTAAGGCAGGGTCAGGGAAAGACCCAGTACTTC.